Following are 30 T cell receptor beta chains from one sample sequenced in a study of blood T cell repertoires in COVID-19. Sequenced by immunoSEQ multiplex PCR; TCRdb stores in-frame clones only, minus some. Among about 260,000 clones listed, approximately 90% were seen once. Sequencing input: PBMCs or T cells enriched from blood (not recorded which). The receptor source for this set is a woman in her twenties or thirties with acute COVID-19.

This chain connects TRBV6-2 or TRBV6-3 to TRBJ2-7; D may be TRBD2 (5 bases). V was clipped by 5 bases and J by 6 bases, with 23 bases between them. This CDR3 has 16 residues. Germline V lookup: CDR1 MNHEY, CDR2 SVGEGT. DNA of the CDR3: TGTGCCAGCAGTAGTCCTGCGGACCCCGAGGCGGGCGAGCAGTACTTC. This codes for CASSSPADPEAGEQYF.

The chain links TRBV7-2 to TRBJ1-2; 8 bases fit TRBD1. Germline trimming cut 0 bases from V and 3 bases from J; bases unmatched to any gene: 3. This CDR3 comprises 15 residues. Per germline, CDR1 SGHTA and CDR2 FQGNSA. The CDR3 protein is CASSLAPGGDYGYTF. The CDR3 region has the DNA TGTGCCAGCAGCTTAGCCCCAGGGGGCGACTATGGCTACACCTTC. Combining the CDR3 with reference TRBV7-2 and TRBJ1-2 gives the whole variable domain GAGVSQSPSNKVTEKGKDVELRCDPISGHTALYWYRQSLGQGLEFLIYFQGNSAPDKSGLPSDRFSAERTGGSVSTLTIQRTQQEDSAVYLCASSLAPGGDYGYTFGSGTRLTVV.

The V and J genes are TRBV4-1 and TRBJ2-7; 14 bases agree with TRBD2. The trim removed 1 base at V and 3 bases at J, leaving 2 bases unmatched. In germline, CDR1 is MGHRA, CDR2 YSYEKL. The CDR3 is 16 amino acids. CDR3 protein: CASSQAGTSGSYEQYF. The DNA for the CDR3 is TGCGCCAGCAGCCAAGCCGGGACTAGCGGGAGCTACGAGCAGTACTTC.

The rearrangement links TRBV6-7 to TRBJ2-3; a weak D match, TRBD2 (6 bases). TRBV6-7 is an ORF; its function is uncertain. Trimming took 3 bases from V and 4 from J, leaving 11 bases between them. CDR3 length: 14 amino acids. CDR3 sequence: CASSYRRGSDTQYF. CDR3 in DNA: TGTGCCAGCAGTTATCGGCGGGGTTCAGATACGCAGTATTTT.

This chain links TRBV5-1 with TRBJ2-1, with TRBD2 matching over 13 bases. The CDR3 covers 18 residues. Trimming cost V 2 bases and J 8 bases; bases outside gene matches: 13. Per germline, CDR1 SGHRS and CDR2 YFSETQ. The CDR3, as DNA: TGCGCCAGCAGCTTCAGGAAACTAGCGGGAGGGCCGGGGGATGAGCAGTTCTTC. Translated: CASSFRKLAGGPGDEQFF.

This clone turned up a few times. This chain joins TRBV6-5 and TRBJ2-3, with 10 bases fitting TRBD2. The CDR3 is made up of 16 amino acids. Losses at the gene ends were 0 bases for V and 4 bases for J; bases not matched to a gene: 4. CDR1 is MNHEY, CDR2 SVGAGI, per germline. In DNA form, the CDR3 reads TGTGCCAGCAGTTACTCGCTAGCGGGAGCTTCAGATACGCAGTATTTT. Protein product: CASSYSLAGASDTQYF.

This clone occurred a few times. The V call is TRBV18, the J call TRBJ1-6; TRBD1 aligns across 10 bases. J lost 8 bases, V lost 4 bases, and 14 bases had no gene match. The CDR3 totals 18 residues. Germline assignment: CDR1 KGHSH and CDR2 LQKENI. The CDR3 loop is CASSRSAGTGALYSPLHF. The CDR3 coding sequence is TGTGCCAGCTCACGATCCGCCGGGACAGGGGCCCTTTATTCACCCCTCCACTTT.

In DNA, the CDR3 is TGCGCCAGCAGCCCTAGTCAATTACCCGGGACAGGGTCCTATGTCCTCTCTGGAAACACCATATATTTT. Translated: CASSPSQLPGTGSYVLSGNTIYF. The chain has TRBV5-1 and TRBJ1-3, with 9 bases identical to TRBD1. This CDR3 has 23 amino acids. With 4 bases clipped from V and 0 bases from J, the junction kept 26 bases outside the gene matches. CDR1 is SGHRS and CDR2 is YFSETQ in the germline V gene.

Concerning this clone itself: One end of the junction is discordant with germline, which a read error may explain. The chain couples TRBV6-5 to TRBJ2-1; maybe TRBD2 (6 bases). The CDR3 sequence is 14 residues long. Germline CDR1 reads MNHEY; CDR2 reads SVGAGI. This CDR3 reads CASRYLAAYNEQFF. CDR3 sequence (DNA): TGTGCCAGCAGATACTTAGCGGCTTACAATGAGCAGTTCTTC.

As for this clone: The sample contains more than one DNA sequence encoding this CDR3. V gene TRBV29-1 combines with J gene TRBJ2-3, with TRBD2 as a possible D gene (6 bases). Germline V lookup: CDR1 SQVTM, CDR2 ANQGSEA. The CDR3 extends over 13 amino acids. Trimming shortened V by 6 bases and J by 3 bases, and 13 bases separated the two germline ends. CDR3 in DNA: TGCAGCGTCTCAGGGAGGTTAACAGATACGCAGTATTTT. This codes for CSVSGRLTDTQYF.

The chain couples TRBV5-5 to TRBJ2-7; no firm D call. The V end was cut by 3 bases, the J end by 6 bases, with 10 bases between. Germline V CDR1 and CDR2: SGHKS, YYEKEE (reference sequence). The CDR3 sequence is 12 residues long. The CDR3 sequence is CASSWPGAEQYF. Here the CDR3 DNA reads TGTGCCAGCAGCTGGCCGGGTGCCGAGCAGTACTTC. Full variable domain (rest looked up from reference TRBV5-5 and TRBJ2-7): DAGVTQSPTHLIKTRGQQVTLRCSPISGHKSVSWYQQVLGQGPQFIFQYYEKEERGRGNFPDRFSARQFPNYSSELNVNALLLGDSALYLCASSWPGAEQYFGPGTRLTVT.

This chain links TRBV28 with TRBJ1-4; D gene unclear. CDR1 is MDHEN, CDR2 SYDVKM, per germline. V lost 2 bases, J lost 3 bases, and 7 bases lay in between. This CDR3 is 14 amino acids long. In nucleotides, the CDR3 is TGTGCCAGCAGTTTAGTGCAGTCTAATGAAAAACTGTTTTTT. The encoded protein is CASSLVQSNEKLFF.

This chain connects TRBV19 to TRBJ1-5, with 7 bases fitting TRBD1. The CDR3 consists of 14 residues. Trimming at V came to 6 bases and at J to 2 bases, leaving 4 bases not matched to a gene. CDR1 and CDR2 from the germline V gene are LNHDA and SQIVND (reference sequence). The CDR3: CASRDRQGNQPQHF. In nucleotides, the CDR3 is TGTGCCAGTAGGGACAGGCAAGGCAATCAGCCCCAGCATTTT.

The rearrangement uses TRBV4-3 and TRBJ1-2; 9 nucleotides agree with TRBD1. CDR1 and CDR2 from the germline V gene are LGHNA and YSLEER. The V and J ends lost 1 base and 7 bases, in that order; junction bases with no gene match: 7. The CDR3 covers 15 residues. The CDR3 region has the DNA TGCGCCAGCAGCCAAGTAGGGACAGGGTTCACTGGCTACACCTTC. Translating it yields CASSQVGTGFTGYTF.

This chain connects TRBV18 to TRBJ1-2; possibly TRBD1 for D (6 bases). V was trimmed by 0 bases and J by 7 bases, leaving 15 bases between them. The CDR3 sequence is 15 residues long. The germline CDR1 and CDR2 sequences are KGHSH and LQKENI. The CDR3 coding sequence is TGTGCCAGCTCACCACCAGTGGGGGCAGAGGGTGGCTACACCTTC. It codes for CASSPPVGAEGGYTF.

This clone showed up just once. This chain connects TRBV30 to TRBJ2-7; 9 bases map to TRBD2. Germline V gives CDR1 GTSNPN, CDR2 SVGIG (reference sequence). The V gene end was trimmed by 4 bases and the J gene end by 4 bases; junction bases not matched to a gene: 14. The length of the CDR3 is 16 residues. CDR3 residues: CAWTRLSGTSSYEQYF. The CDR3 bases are TGTGCCTGGACCAGACTATCCGGGACTAGCAGTTACGAGCAGTACTTC.

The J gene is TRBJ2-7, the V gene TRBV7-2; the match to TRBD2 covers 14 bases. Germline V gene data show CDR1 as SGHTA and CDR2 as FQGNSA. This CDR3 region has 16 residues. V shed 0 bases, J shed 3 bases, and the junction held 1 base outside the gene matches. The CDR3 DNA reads TGTGCCAGCAGCTTAGCCGGGACTAGCGGGAGCTACGAGCAGTACTTC. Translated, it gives CASSLAGTSGSYEQYF.

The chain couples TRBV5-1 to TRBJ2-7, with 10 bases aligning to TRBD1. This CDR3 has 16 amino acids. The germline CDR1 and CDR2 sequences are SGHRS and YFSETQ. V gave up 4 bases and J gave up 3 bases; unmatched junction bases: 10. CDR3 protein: CASSANAGTGDYEQYF. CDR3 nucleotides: TGCGCCAGCAGCGCAAACGCCGGGACAGGGGACTACGAGCAGTACTTC.

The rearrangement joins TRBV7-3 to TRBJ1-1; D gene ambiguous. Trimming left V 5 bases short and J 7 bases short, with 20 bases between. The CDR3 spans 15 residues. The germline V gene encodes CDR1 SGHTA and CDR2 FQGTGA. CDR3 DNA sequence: TGTGCCAGCAGCCCGACGGGCCTTCCCGGAGGTGAAGCTTTCTTT. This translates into CASSPTGLPGGEAFF.

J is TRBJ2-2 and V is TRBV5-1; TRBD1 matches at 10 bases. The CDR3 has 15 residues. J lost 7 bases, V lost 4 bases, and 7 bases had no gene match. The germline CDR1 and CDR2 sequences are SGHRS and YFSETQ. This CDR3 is CASSLRQGADGELFF. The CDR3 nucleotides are TGCGCCAGCAGCCTCCGACAGGGGGCGGACGGGGAGCTGTTTTTT.

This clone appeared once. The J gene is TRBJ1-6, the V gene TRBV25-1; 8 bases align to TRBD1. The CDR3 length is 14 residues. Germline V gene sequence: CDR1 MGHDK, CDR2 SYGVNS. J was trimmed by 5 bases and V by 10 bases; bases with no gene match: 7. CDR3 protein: CATSKTGDNSPLHF. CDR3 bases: TGTGCCACCTCTAAGACAGGGGATAATTCACCCCTCCACTTT. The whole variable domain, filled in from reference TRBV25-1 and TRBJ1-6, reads EADIYQTPRYLVIGTGKKITLECSQTMGHDKMYWYQQDPGMELHLIHYSYGVNSTEKGDLSSESTVSRIRTEHFPLTLESARPSHTSQYLCATSKTGDNSPLHFGNGTRLTVT.

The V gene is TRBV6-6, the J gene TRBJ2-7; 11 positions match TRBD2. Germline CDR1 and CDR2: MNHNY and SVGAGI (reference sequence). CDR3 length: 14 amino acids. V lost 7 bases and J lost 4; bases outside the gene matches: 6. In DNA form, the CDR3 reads TGTGCCAGCACTATAGCGGGAGGGGGGTACGAGCAGTACTTC. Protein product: CASTIAGGGYEQYF.

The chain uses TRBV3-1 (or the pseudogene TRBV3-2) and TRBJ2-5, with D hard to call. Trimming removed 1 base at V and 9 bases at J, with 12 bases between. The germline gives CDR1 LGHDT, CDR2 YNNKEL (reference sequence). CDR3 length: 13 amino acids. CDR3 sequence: CASSQGASEAQYF. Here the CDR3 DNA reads TGTGCCAGCAGCCAAGGGGCCAGTGAAGCCCAGTACTTC.

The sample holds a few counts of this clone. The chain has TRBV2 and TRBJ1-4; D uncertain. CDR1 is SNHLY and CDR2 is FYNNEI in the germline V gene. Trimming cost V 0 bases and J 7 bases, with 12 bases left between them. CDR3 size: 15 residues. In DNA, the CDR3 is TGTGCCAGCAGTGAAGCGCGCGGGTTGGGTGAAAAACTGTTTTTT. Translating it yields CASSEARGLGEKLFF.

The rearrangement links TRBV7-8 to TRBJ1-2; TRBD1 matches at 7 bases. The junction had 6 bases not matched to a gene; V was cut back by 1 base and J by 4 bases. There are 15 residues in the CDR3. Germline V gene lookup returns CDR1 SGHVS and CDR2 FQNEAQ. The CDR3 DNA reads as TGTGCCAGCAGCTTAGACTTGGGACAGCTCTATGGCTACACCTTC. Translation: CASSLDLGQLYGYTF.

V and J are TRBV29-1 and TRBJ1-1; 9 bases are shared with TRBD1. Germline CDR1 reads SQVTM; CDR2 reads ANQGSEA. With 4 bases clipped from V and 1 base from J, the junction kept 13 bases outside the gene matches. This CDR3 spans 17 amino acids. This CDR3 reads CSVGNDRGTGRNTEAFF. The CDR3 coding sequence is TGCAGCGTTGGCAACGACAGGGGGACGGGTCGGAACACTGAAGCTTTCTTT.

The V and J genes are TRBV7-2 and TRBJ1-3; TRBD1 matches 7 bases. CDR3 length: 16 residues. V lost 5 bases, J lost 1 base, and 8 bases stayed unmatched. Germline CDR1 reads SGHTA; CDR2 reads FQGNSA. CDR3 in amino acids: CASSPRTGLSGNTIYF. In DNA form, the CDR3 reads TGTGCCAGCAGCCCTCGGACAGGACTATCTGGAAACACCATATATTTT.

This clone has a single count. DNA for the CDR3: TGTGCCAGCAGTTCGCCCGGGGGGAGAGAGACCCAGTACTTC. As protein: CASSSPGGRETQYF. The chain joins TRBV28 to TRBJ2-5, with 7 bases fitting TRBD2. Germline V gene lookup returns CDR1 MDHEN and CDR2 SYDVKM. Unmatched junction bases numbered 6, after V lost 4 bases and J lost 4 bases. The CDR3 has 14 amino acids.

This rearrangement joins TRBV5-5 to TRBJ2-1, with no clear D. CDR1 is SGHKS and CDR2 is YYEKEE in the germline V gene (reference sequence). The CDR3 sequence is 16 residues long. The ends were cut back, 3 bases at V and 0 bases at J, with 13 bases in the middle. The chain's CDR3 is CASSSQAASSYNEQFF. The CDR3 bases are TGTGCCAGCAGCTCCCAAGCAGCGAGCTCCTACAATGAGCAGTTCTTC. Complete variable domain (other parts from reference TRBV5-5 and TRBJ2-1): DAGVTQSPTHLIKTRGQQVTLRCSPISGHKSVSWYQQVLGQGPQFIFQYYEKEERGRGNFPDRFSARQFPNYSSELNVNALLLGDSALYLCASSSQAASSYNEQFFGPGTRLTVL.

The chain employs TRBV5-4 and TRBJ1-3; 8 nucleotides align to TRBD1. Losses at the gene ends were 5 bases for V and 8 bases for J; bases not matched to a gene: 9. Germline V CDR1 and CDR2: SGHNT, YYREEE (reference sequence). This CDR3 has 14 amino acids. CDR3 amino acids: CASSRDRSGDTIYF. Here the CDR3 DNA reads TGTGCCAGCAGTAGGGACAGGTCAGGGGACACCATATATTTT.